This entry lists 18 T cell receptor beta chains sequenced from one sample in a study of cytomegalovirus exposure and HLA in healthy donors. Both 60 Vbeta primers and 13 Jbeta primers went into the PCR. Clones were sequenced by immunoSEQ multiplex PCR, and TCRdb holds only the in-frame ones, with some missing. The profile shows about 120,000 clones, about 68% of them singletons. Sequencing input: PBMCs. Receptors were obtained from a woman aged 45-65 years in good health and CMV-seropositive.

This clone was picked up a small number of times. The chain is built from TRBV10-3 and TRBJ1-2; D is uncertain. V lost 3 bases and J 8 bases, leaving 13 bases between the germline ends. CDR3 length: 13 residues. Germline CDR1 and CDR2: ENHRY and SYGVKD. The CDR3 DNA reads TGTGCCATCAGTGATGACACCGAAAGGGGCTACACCTTC. As protein: CAISDDTERGYTF.

V is TRBV6-1 and J is TRBJ1-3; TRBD1 is a possible D gene (5 bases). Germline lookup yields CDR1 MNHNS and CDR2 SASEGT. This CDR3 is 17 amino acids long. Trimming shortened V by 0 bases and J by 4 bases, and 16 bases separated the two germline ends. CDR3 loop: CASSEALGGVGGNTIYF. The CDR3 DNA sequence: TGTGCCAGCAGTGAAGCGCTGGGGGGGGTAGGGGGAAACACCATATATTTT.

The chain links TRBV5-4 to TRBJ1-1; 8 bases line up with TRBD1. V dropped 2 bases and J dropped 3; count of bases not matched to a gene: 3. This CDR3 contains 14 residues. Germline V lookup: CDR1 SGHNT, CDR2 YYREEE (reference sequence). CDR3 in DNA: TGTGCCAGCAGCTTTGCGGACAGGGACACTGAAGCTTTCTTT. Amino acids: CASSFADRDTEAFF.

V gene TRBV4-1 combines with J gene TRBJ2-7; D is perhaps TRBD1 (5 bases). Germline V lookup: CDR1 MGHRA, CDR2 YSYEKL. The V and J ends lost 1 base and 5 bases respectively, with 12 bases between them. CDR3 length: 14 amino acids. CDR3 residues: CASSQVQGSDEQYF. The DNA of the CDR3 is TGCGCCAGCAGCCAAGTTCAGGGTTCGGACGAGCAGTACTTC.

V usage is TRBV7-8 and J usage is TRBJ1-1, with D hard to call. Germline lookup yields CDR1 SGHVS and CDR2 FQNEAQ. The CDR3 totals 11 residues. The germline V and J ends were trimmed by 5 bases and 5 bases, with 6 bases remaining between them. CDR3 coding DNA: TGTGCCAGCAGCCCCCTTACTGAAGCTTTCTTT. The encoded protein is CASSPLTEAFF.

The chain employs TRBV28 and TRBJ1-2; the match to TRBD1 covers 9 bases. Germline values: CDR1 MDHEN, CDR2 SYDVKM. The length of the CDR3 is 15 residues. The V segment lost 4 bases and the J segment 4 bases; nucleotides outside the gene matches: 7. In DNA form, the CDR3 reads TGTGCCAGCAGTTCCTCGACAGGGGGGGGCTATGGCTACACCTTC. As protein: CASSSSTGGGYGYTF.

The chain is built from TRBV7-2 and TRBJ2-3; no clear D. Germline CDR1 reads SGHTA; CDR2 reads FQGNSA. The CDR3 is made up of 11 amino acids. Trimming removed 5 bases from V and 6 bases from J, with 6 bases in between. The CDR3 spells CASSQRDTQYF. CDR3 nucleotide sequence: TGTGCCAGCAGCCAACGGGATACGCAGTATTTT. Drawing the rest from reference TRBV7-2 and TRBJ2-3, the complete variable domain is GAGVSQSPSNKVTEKGKDVELRCDPISGHTALYWYRQSLGQGLEFLIYFQGNSAPDKSGLPSDRFSAERTGGSVSTLTIQRTQQEDSAVYLCASSQRDTQYFGPGTRLTVL.

This chain connects TRBV7-9 to TRBJ2-1; the match to TRBD1 covers 7 bases. Germline CDR1 is SEHNR and CDR2 is FQNEAQ (reference sequence). The V segment lost 5 bases and the J segment 8 bases; nucleotides outside the gene matches: 12. The CDR3 is 15 amino acids. CDR3 loop: CASSNPTGIVDEQFF. The CDR3 DNA sequence: TGTGCCAGCAGCAACCCGACAGGGATTGTGGATGAGCAGTTCTTC. Based on the CDR3 plus reference TRBV7-9 and TRBJ2-1, the full variable domain is DTGVSQNPRHKITKRGQNVTFRCDPISEHNRLYWYRQTLGQGPEFLTYFQNEAQLEKSRLLSDRFSAERPKGSFSTLEIQRTEQGDSAMYLCASSNPTGIVDEQFFGPGTRLTVL.

The V call is TRBV5-1, the J call TRBJ2-3; 8 bases are shared with TRBD2. Germline trimming cut 1 base from V and 4 bases from J; bases unmatched to any gene: 5. This CDR3 has 15 residues. CDR1 and CDR2 (germline): SGHRS, YFSETQ. CDR3 in amino acids: CASSLTSGSADTQYF. As DNA, the CDR3 is TGCGCCAGCAGCTTGACGAGCGGGAGCGCAGATACGCAGTATTTT. Combining the CDR3 with reference TRBV5-1 and TRBJ2-3 gives the whole variable domain KAGVTQTPRYLIKTRGQQVTLSCSPISGHRSVSWYQQTPGQGLQFLFEYFSETQRNKGNFPGRFSGRQFSNSRSEMNVSTLELGDSALYLCASSLTSGSADTQYFGPGTRLTVL.

The V gene is TRBV2, the J gene TRBJ2-3, with 10 bases lining up with TRBD2. Germline CDR1 and CDR2: SNHLY and FYNNEI. Germline trimming cut 6 bases from V and 2 bases from J; bases unmatched to any gene: 11. This CDR3 has 17 residues. Here the CDR3 DNA reads TGTGCCAGCAGGGCTAGCGGGGGCTACTTTAACACAGATACGCAGTATTTT. Translated, it gives CASRASGGYFNTDTQYF.

The chain uses TRBV7-6 and TRBJ2-1; 10 nucleotides line up with TRBD2. From germline, CDR1 is SGHVS and CDR2 FNYEAQ. This CDR3 is 16 amino acids long. J lost 2 bases, V lost 4 bases, and 5 bases had no gene match. DNA of the CDR3: TGTGCCAGCAGCTGGGCTAGCGGGGGCCCCTACAATGAGCAGTTCTTC. Amino acid sequence: CASSWASGGPYNEQFF.

This clone was observed a few times. V usage is TRBV28 and J usage is TRBJ2-7, with 10 positions matching TRBD1. Germline CDR1 is MDHEN and CDR2 is SYDVKM. J lost 4 bases, V lost 7 bases, and 4 bases had no gene match. The CDR3 has 13 amino acids. The CDR3: CASTTDRGYEQYF. CDR3 nucleotide sequence: TGTGCCAGCACCACGGACAGGGGGTACGAGCAGTACTTC.

The chain employs TRBV4-3 and TRBJ1-3; 7 bases are a match to TRBD1. The CDR3 runs 16 residues. Germline trimming cut 4 bases from V and 2 bases from J; bases unmatched to any gene: 8. CDR1 is LGHNA, CDR2 YSLEER, per germline. In nucleotides, the CDR3 is TGCGCCAGCAGCCCAAAAGGACAGGTAGCTGGAAACACCATATATTTT. Translation gives CASSPKGQVAGNTIYF.

This clone was found a few times. The J gene is TRBJ2-3, the V gene TRBV2; D possibly corresponds to TRBD1 (5 bases). Germline CDR1 is SNHLY and CDR2 is FYNNEI. V shed 6 bases and J shed 0 bases, with 13 bases lying between them. The CDR3 has 15 residues. In DNA form, the CDR3 reads TGTGCCAGCAGAAAAGACAGAGCTAGCACAGATACGCAGTATTTT. Residues: CASRKDRASTDTQYF. The variable domain in full, completed from reference TRBV2 and TRBJ2-3, reads EPEVTQTPSHQVTQMGQEVILRCVPISNHLYFYWYRQILGQKVEFLVSFYNNEISEKSEIFDDQFSVERPDGSNFTLKIRSTKLEDSAMYFCASRKDRASTDTQYFGPGTRLTVL.

The V gene is TRBV29-1, the J gene TRBJ2-7; TRBD1 agrees at 9 bases. V shed 7 bases, J shed 4 bases, and the junction held 11 bases outside the gene matches. The CDR3 is 14 amino acids. Germline loops: CDR1 SQVTM, CDR2 ANQGSEA. CDR3 in amino acids: CSASRQGVGYEQYF. CDR3 bases: TGCAGCGCCTCTAGACAGGGGGTGGGTTACGAGCAGTACTTC.

The rearrangement uses TRBV30 and TRBJ1-4; 8 bases match TRBD1. The ends lost 0 bases at V and 8 bases at J; junction bases unmatched: 11. This CDR3 has 16 amino acids. CDR1 and CDR2 from the germline V gene are GTSNPN and SVGIG (reference sequence). The CDR3 here is CAWSVQGGTLLEKLFF. The CDR3 nucleotides are TGTGCCTGGAGTGTACAGGGGGGGACGTTGTTGGAAAAACTGTTTTTT.

This sequence joins TRBV7-2 and TRBJ2-7; a weak D match, TRBD1 (6 bases). Germline values: CDR1 SGHTA, CDR2 FQGNSA. The CDR3 is 16 residues long. V lost 5 bases to trimming and J lost 4 bases, with 21 bases between them. CDR3 in amino acids: CASSPEGPQGIYEQYF. CDR3 sequence (DNA): TGTGCCAGCAGCCCAGAGGGGCCTCAGGGGATATACGAGCAGTACTTC.

The chain links TRBV10-3 to TRBJ2-3; tentatively, D is TRBD2 (10 bases). CDR1 ENHRY and CDR2 SYGVKD come from the germline V gene. There are 16 residues in the CDR3. The V and J ends lost 8 bases and 5 bases respectively, with 23 bases between them. CDR3 residues: CAIGGQGRTSGDTQYF. As DNA, the CDR3 is TGTGCCATCGGGGGACAGGGACGGACTAGCGGAGATACGCAGTATTTT.